The clone carrying this TCR beta chain was counted many times. The sample is drawn from a study of early T cells in non-severe SARS-CoV-2 infection. Study in general: Sequenced bulk RNA came from whole blood that was unsorted, and chains were unpaired.

Tagging with unique molecular identifiers was applied to individual cDNA molecules. TCRdb processed the 5' RACE reads anew with MiXCR; each CDR3 protein has one entry. This table has around 65,000 distinct CDR3 sequences, around an eighth appearing once. The sequence came from an adult who was a healthcare worker with PCR-confirmed SARS-CoV-2 infection or an uninfected control (not recorded which). The input for sequencing was whole blood, taken at baseline.

Here the CDR3 DNA reads TGTGCCATCAGCCGGGGACAGGGGGCTGATCAGCCCCAGCATTTT. Its protein product is CAISRGQGADQPQHF. This sequence joins TRBV10-3 and TRBJ1-5; TRBD1 matches at 12 bases. Trimming cost V 6 bases and J 5 bases; bases outside gene matches: 5. This CDR3 is built from 15 residues. Germline lookup yields CDR1 ENHRY and CDR2 SYGVKD.